These 27 T cell receptor delta chains originate from one sample sequenced in a study of gamma-delta T cells after stem cell transplantation. TCRdb reanalyzed the RT-PCR reads using CATT. The data contain some 2,500 delta-chain clones, approximately 24% of them singletons. Material: gamma-delta T cells. Receptor source: a human donor. It is not recorded whose cells these are; they may come from a transplant donor.

This clone is labeled medium-sized. The chain links TRDV1 to TRDJ1; TRDD3 agrees at 12 bases. CDR3 length: 19 amino acids. Germline V gives CDR1 TSWWSYY, CDR2 QGS. V gave up 3 bases and J gave up 0 bases; unmatched junction bases: 11. The CDR3 region has the DNA TGTGCTCTTGGGGACTCCGTCCGATACTGGGGGATACACACCGATAAACTCATCTTT. It is translated as CALGDSVRYWGIHTDKLIF.

The chain has TRDV1 and TRDJ1; tentatively, D is TRDD3 (6 bases). Trimming took off 4 bases at V and 0 bases at J, with 12 bases between the two ends. CDR3 length: 15 residues. The germline CDR1 and CDR2 sequences are TSWWSYY and QGS. The CDR3 here is CALGGGLGNTDKLIF. CDR3 nucleotide sequence: TGTGCTCTTGGGGGAGGACTGGGTAACACCGATAAACTCATCTTT.

The rearrangement joins TRDV2 to TRDJ1; 11 positions agree with TRDD3. Losses at the gene ends were 1 base for V and 3 bases for J; bases not matched to a gene: 6. The V gene's germline CDR1 is GEAIGNYY and CDR2 EKD. This CDR3 spans 16 amino acids. DNA of the CDR3: TGTGCCTGTGACACGATGGGGGATACGAGACCCGATAAACTCATCTTT. Its protein is CACDTMGDTRPDKLIF.

This clone is deemed medium-sized. V usage is TRDV1 and J usage is TRDJ1; D ambiguous. CDR1 TSWWSYY and CDR2 QGS come from the germline V gene. This CDR3 has 16 residues. Trimming removed 5 bases at V and 0 bases at J, with 16 bases between. The CDR3: CALGPKRVLYTDKLIF. The CDR3 coding sequence is TGTGCTCTTGGGCCCAAACGGGTACTGTACACCGATAAACTCATCTTT.

There are a few counts of this clone. TCRdb's protein for this DNA is that of a much larger clone and differs from the translation at residue 11, likely a read error; the protein shown is the DNA translation. The chain uses TRDV2 and TRDJ1; D not certain. Trimming removed 3 bases at V and 2 bases at J, with 21 bases between. Germline-derived CDR1 and CDR2 are GEAIGNYY and EKD. The CDR3 has 17 amino acids. In DNA, the CDR3 is TGTGCCTGTGACCCGGCCCCCCGCAGAAGTCAGACCGATAAACTCATCTTT. Its translation: CACDPAPRRSQTDKLIF.

V usage is TRDV1 and J usage is TRDJ1; 11 bases map to TRDD3. The CDR3 spans 18 residues. Losses at the gene ends were 1 base for V and 6 bases for J; bases not matched to a gene: 13. Germline CDR1 TSWWSYY, CDR2 QGS. CDR3 residues: CALGEPFLRWGIQNKLIF. For the CDR3, the DNA is TGTGCTCTTGGGGAACCCTTCCTACGCTGGGGGATACAGAATAAACTCATCTTT.

This clone was found a few times. The chain has TRDV1 and TRDJ1, with TRDD3 matching over 9 bases. From germline, CDR1 is TSWWSYY and CDR2 QGS. The trim removed 2 bases at V and 1 base at J, leaving 11 bases unmatched. The CDR3 spans 18 residues. CDR3 sequence (DNA): TGTGCTCTTGGGGAATTGACTGAGTACTGGGGGAGCACCGATAAACTCATCTTT. It is translated as CALGELTEYWGSTDKLIF.

By share, this clone counts as large. The sample holds other DNA sequences that translate to the same CDR3. J is TRDJ1 and V is TRDV1; possibly TRDD3 for D (8 bases). The V gene's germline CDR1 is TSWWSYY and CDR2 QGS. V lost 1 base, J lost 0 bases, and 39 bases lay in between. CDR3 length: 25 residues. CDR3 protein: CALGEPEDMFLPYWGGPWYTDKLIF. CDR3 coding DNA: TGTGCTCTTGGGGAACCAGAGGACATGTTCCTACCTTACTGGGGGGGGCCGTGGTACACCGATAAACTCATCTTT.

The chain is built from TRDV1 and TRDJ1; 11 bases line up with TRDD3. Germline CDR1 TSWWSYY, CDR2 QGS. Trimming removed 6 bases from V and 3 bases from J; junction bases left unmatched: 15. The CDR3 contains 18 residues. In DNA form, the CDR3 reads TGTGCTCTTGGCGGACCGGGGGGTGGGGGATACGCGGCCGATAAACTCATCTTT. It yields the protein CALGGPGGGGYAADKLIF.

This clone is categorized as medium-sized (0.01 to 0.1%). This chain joins TRDV2 and TRDJ3; D may be TRDD3 (5 bases). This CDR3 spans 21 amino acids. Trimming removed 1 base at V and 0 bases at J, with 21 bases between. Looked up from germline, CDR1 is GEAIGNYY and CDR2 is EKD. This CDR3 reads CACDTGTFLFHHSWDTRQMFF. CDR3 nucleotide sequence: TGTGCCTGTGACACGGGGACTTTCTTATTCCACCACTCCTGGGACACCCGACAGATGTTTTTC.

This clone was picked up a small number of times. A much larger clonotype is one base distant, so this may be a read error. Other nucleotide sequences in the sample specify the same CDR3. The V call is TRDV1, the J call TRDJ1, with D tentatively TRDD3 (5 bases). The CDR3 spans 17 residues. The germline V gene has CDR1 TSWWSYY and CDR2 QGS. This CDR3 is CALGEPRSAGGTDKLIF. The CDR3 bases are TGTGCTCTCGGGGAACCCCGCTCCGCTGGAGGGACCGATAAACTCATCTTT.

This clone has a handful of counts. This chain uses TRDV1 with TRDJ1; TRDD3 matches 12 bases. With 0 bases clipped from V and 3 bases from J, the junction kept 23 bases outside the gene matches. The CDR3 is 23 amino acids. Germline loops: CDR1 TSWWSYY, CDR2 QGS. CDR3 loop: CALGELKGPGAYLWGIRSDKLIF. CDR3 nucleotide sequence: TGTGCTCTTGGGGAACTTAAGGGCCCGGGGGCCTACCTCTGGGGGATACGGTCCGATAAACTCATCTTT.

A word on this clone: The translation of this DNA and the TCRdb protein of a much larger clone differ at residue 20, probably owing to a read error; the protein shown here is translated from the DNA. The chain carries TRDV1 and TRDJ1; 13 nucleotides line up with TRDD3. CDR3 size: 22 residues. Per germline, CDR1 TSWWSYY and CDR2 QGS. The CDR3 nucleotides read TGTGCTCTTGGGGAACCCTTCTACGGGGGTTACTGGGGGATACGGTACACCGATAAACCCATCTTT. The encoded protein is CALGEPFYGGYWGIRYTDKPIF.

This chain joins TRDV1 and TRDJ1; D remains unclear. Germline lookup yields CDR1 TSWWSYY and CDR2 QGS. The CDR3 is 17 residues long. Trimming pared 2 bases from V and 3 bases from J, leaving 19 bases between. The CDR3 sequence: CALGERGATSQSDKLIF. The DNA for the CDR3 is TGTGCTCTTGGGGAAAGAGGGGCTACGTCTCAGTCCGATAAACTCATCTTT.

This clone is large by share. The same CDR3 can be traced to other DNA sequences in this sample. The chain combines TRDV2 with TRDJ1; tentatively, D is TRDD3 (5 bases). V was cut by 0 bases and J by 3 bases, with 13 bases left in between. The CDR3 covers 15 residues. Germline CDR1 reads GEAIGNYY; CDR2 reads EKD. Written as DNA, the CDR3 is TGTGCCTGTGACACCGGTGATACTTCGGCCGATAAACTCATCTTT. Protein product: CACDTGDTSADKLIF.

A few counts support this clone. The chain has TRDV1 and TRDJ1; possibly TRDD3 for D (6 bases). V lost 2 bases to trimming and J lost 3 bases, with 22 bases between them. The CDR3 has 18 residues. Germline CDR1 reads TSWWSYY; CDR2 reads QGS. The CDR3 reads CALGEYLTLDTGADKLIF. The CDR3 DNA sequence: TGTGCTCTTGGGGAATATCTCACCCTCGATACGGGGGCCGATAAACTCATCTTT.

This clone is termed large. CDR3 in DNA: TGTGCTCTTGGGGAGGTGGGGGATACGCGGCTTCCCCTGATCTTT. Its protein is CALGEVGDTRLPLIF. This chain connects TRDV1 to TRDJ4; 11 bases fit TRDD3. The germline V gene encodes CDR1 TSWWSYY and CDR2 QGS. V lost 3 bases to trimming and J lost 5 bases; unmatched junction nucleotides: 8. CDR3 length: 15 residues.

This clone was picked up one time. V gene TRDV1 combines with J gene TRDJ1; 8 bases map to TRDD3. V lost 1 base to trimming and J lost 3 bases; unmatched junction nucleotides: 31. Looked up from germline, CDR1 is TSWWSYY and CDR2 is QGS. The CDR3 is 24 residues long. The CDR3 DNA is TGTGCTCTTGGGGAACCGAACCCCAACATTCCTCGGACGGTACTGGGGGCCCCGTCCGATAAACTCATCTTT. Encoded protein: CALGEPNPNIPRTVLGAPSDKLIF.

By share, this clone counts as hyperexpanded. The sample has other DNA sequences that encode this CDR3 too. The V and J genes are TRDV1 and TRDJ3; D gene uncertain. Germline CDR1 reads TSWWSYY; CDR2 reads QGS. This CDR3 region has 20 residues. V lost 2 bases and J lost 5, with 22 bases in between. The CDR3 loop is CALGESWVPRTPRDTRQMFF. The CDR3 DNA sequence: TGTGCTCTTGGGGAATCTTGGGTTCCCCGTACTCCCCGGGACACCCGACAGATGTTTTTC.

As regards this clone: A much larger clone lies one base from this, so it may be a read error. This CDR3 is also generated by other DNA sequences in the sample. This sequence joins TRDV1 and TRDJ3; possibly TRDD3 for D (5 bases). This CDR3 comprises 18 residues. Germline CDR1 is TSWWSYY and CDR2 is QGS. CDR3 in amino acids: CALGDRSGWTWDTRQMFF. DNA for the CDR3: TGTGCTCTTGGGGACCGCTCTGGGTGGACCTGGGACACCCGACAGATGTTCTTC.

Regarding this clone: A far larger clone is just one base off, so this is likely a read error. Other DNA sequences in this sample translate to the same CDR3. This chain joins TRDV1 and TRDJ1; TRDD3 matches 9 bases. The CDR3 covers 27 residues. Germline-derived CDR1 and CDR2 are TSWWSYY and QGS. Losses at the gene ends were 4 bases for V and 0 bases for J; bases not matched to a gene: 39. This chain's CDR3 is CALGAKAGPTFPSVQYPGGLYTDKLIF. The CDR3 DNA sequence: TGTGCTCTTGGGGCAAAGGCCGGGCCGACCTTCCCTTCCGTCCAATACCCTGGGGGATTATACACCGATAAACTCATCTTT.

This clone is medium-sized (0.01 to 0.1%) within its sample. The chain carries TRDV1 and TRDJ1, with TRDD3 identical over 13 bases. The CDR3 runs to 24 residues. The J segment lost 0 bases and the V segment lost 0 bases, leaving 22 bases of the junction unmatched. CDR1 TSWWSYY and CDR2 QGS come from the germline V gene. The CDR3 DNA is TGTGCTCTTGGGGAACTTCAGACATACTGGGGGATACGCAGAGGGATCCCGTACACCGATAAACTCATCTTT. Encoded protein: CALGELQTYWGIRRGIPYTDKLIF.

V and J are TRDV3 and TRDJ3; the D gene is possibly TRDD2 (5 bases). Germline CDR1 and CDR2: TVYSNPD and GDNSRS (reference sequence). The CDR3 consists of 16 residues. V was trimmed by 3 bases and J by 2 bases, leaving 14 bases between them. The CDR3 loop reads CAFPTSGPWDTRQMFF. In DNA, the CDR3 is TGTGCCTTCCCAACTTCCGGCCCCTGGGACACCCGACAGATGTTTTTC.

The J gene is TRDJ1, the V gene TRDV1, with 10 bases matching TRDD3. V trimming: 0 bases; J trimming: 10 bases; junction bases outside the gene matches: 20. The germline V gene has CDR1 TSWWSYY and CDR2 QGS. The CDR3 sequence is 19 residues long. CDR3 nucleotides: TGTGCTCTTGGGGAACTAGTGTCCTACGAGTACTGGGGGATCGGGGGACTCATCTTT. Translated: CALGELVSYEYWGIGGLIF.

This clone was detected once. The gene calls are TRDV1 and TRDJ1; 11 bases agree with TRDD3. This CDR3 is built from 24 residues. Germline CDR1 is TSWWSYY and CDR2 is QGS. Trimming cost V 0 bases and J 0 bases; bases outside gene matches: 24. This chain's CDR3 is CALGELTAFLDWGIGGSYTDKLIF. In nucleotides, the CDR3 is TGTGCTCTTGGGGAACTAACCGCCTTCCTGGACTGGGGGATAGGGGGGTCGTACACCGATAAACTCATCTTT.

This clone was seen more than once but under ten times. The rearrangement joins TRDV1 to TRDJ1; a possible D gene is TRDD3 (6 bases). Germline assignment: CDR1 TSWWSYY and CDR2 QGS. This CDR3 is 17 amino acids long. V dropped 4 bases and J dropped 0 bases, with 18 bases sitting between them. As DNA, the CDR3 is TGTGCTCTTGGGGTTATGGGGATCCAGCTGTACACCGATAAACTCATCTTT. It codes for CALGVMGIQLYTDKLIF.

This clone was counted a few times. It is likely a read error: a sequence one base away is far more abundant. In the same sample, other DNA sequences code for this CDR3. The chain uses TRDV1 and TRDJ4; 11 nucleotides match TRDD3. Trimming removed 3 bases from V and 0 bases from J; junction bases left unmatched: 27. This CDR3 comprises 23 residues. The V gene's germline CDR1 is TSWWSYY and CDR2 QGS. The CDR3 sequence is CALGDSTKVSGGYAMPPTRPLIF. The CDR3 DNA sequence: TGTGCTCTTGGGGACTCTACTAAGGTAAGTGGGGGATACGCTATGCCCCCCACCAGACCCCTGATCTTT.